These 8 T cell receptor beta chains share one sample of origin, sequenced in a study of vaccination effects on CD4 cells after COVID-19 (dated 2022 in TCRdb). These TCRs' antigens remain unknown. The library was made by the immunoSEQ multiplex PCR assay. The table comes from immuneACCESS by way of TCRdb, which keeps in-frame sequences with V and J called. Part of the clones is missing from these tables; in studies checked, under half for an unresolved V gene and the rest for unknown reasons. Recorded for this sample are some 31,000 clones; about three quarters of them occurred a single time. Together, the top ten hold under 8% of the sample. After approximately 11 days of culture, CD4+ T cells were isolated with the EasySep CD4+ T cell isolation kit. PCR-confirmed SARS-CoV-2 infection had occurred in convalescent patients between March and December 2020, before the Alpha, Beta and Delta variants emerged in the United States. Participants received two doses of either the BNT162b2 or the mRNA-1273 mRNA SARS-CoV-2 vaccine.

The material was CD4+ T cells from PBMCs cultured without peptide, obtained after COVID-19 vaccination. Every receptor here comes from a human donor who had a prior SARS-CoV-2 infection.

The chain combines TRBV7-2 with TRBJ1-1; 7 bases are a match to TRBD1. The CDR3 covers 17 residues. Germline values: CDR1 SGHTA, CDR2 FQGNSA. The V gene end was trimmed by 2 bases and the J gene end by 6 bases; junction bases not matched to a gene: 15. The CDR3 loop reads CASSLSLGARGNAEAFF. The CDR3 region has the DNA TGTGCCAGCAGCTTATCGCTTGGGGCCAGGGGGAATGCTGAAGCTTTCTTT. The full variable domain, completed using reference TRBV7-2 and TRBJ1-1, is GAGVSQSPSNKVTEKGKDVELRCDPISGHTALYWYRQSLGQGLEFLIYFQGNSAPDKSGLPSDRFSAERTGGSVSTLTIQRTQQEDSAVYLCASSLSLGARGNAEAFFGQGTRLTVV.

This sequence joins TRBV7-3 and TRBJ2-1; the D is unclear. The V and J ends lost 0 bases and 2 bases respectively, with 5 bases between them. The CDR3 length is 14 residues. In germline, CDR1 is SGHTA, CDR2 FQGTGA. The CDR3 loop reads CASSLTPAYNEQFF. The CDR3 DNA sequence: TGTGCCAGCAGCTTAACCCCTGCCTACAATGAGCAGTTCTTC. Combining the CDR3 with reference TRBV7-3 and TRBJ2-1 gives the whole variable domain GAGVSQTPSNKVTEKGKYVELRCDPISGHTALYWYRQSLGQGPEFLIYFQGTGAADDSGLPNDRFFAVRPEGSVSTLKIQRTERGDSAVYLCASSLTPAYNEQFFGPGTRLTVL.

The CDR3 loop is CASTSQGFPSGEQYF. The CDR3, as DNA: TGTGCCAGCACCTCACAGGGGTTCCCGTCGGGAGAGCAGTACTTC. V is TRBV2 and J is TRBJ2-7; 7 bases map to TRBD1. The V and J ends lost 7 bases and 7 bases, in that order; junction bases with no gene match: 16. The CDR3 sequence is 15 residues long. The germline CDR1 and CDR2 sequences are SNHLY and FYNNEI. The whole variable domain, filled in from reference TRBV2 and TRBJ2-7, reads EPEVTQTPSHQVTQMGQEVILRCVPISNHLYFYWYRQILGQKVEFLVSFYNNEISEKSEIFDDQFSVERPDGSNFTLKIRSTKLEDSAMYFCASTSQGFPSGEQYFGPGTRLTVT.

The rearrangement uses TRBV6-2 or TRBV6-3 and TRBJ1-5; 9 bases are shared with TRBD1. The germline gives CDR1 MNHEY, CDR2 SVGEGT. This CDR3 spans 18 amino acids. V was pared by 6 bases and J by 0 bases, with 12 bases of the junction left unmatched. The CDR3, as DNA: TGTGCCAGCAGCTTCTTTGTCTTGGGACAGGGTAGCAATCAGCCCCAGCATTTT. Its protein is CASSFFVLGQGSNQPQHF.

A few counts support this clone. The V gene is TRBV2, the J gene TRBJ2-7; 9 nucleotides align to TRBD1. Germline V lookup: CDR1 SNHLY, CDR2 FYNNEI. V lost 8 bases and J lost 12; bases outside the gene matches: 5. The CDR3 is made up of 10 amino acids. As DNA, the CDR3 is TGTGCCAGCGGGGGACAGGGACCGTACTTC. Amino acids: CASGGQGPYF.

The rearrangement links TRBV6-6 to TRBJ2-3; 7 bases align to TRBD2. This CDR3 has 15 amino acids. Losses at the gene ends were 0 bases for V and 12 bases for J; bases not matched to a gene: 12. Germline assignment: CDR1 MNHNY and CDR2 SVGAGI (reference sequence). As DNA, the CDR3 is TGTGCCAGCAGTTACTCGGAGTACCAGCGGGGCCGTCAGTATTTT. Amino acids: CASSYSEYQRGRQYF.

This clone was seen a single time. V and J are TRBV2 and TRBJ2-5; the match to TRBD1 covers 8 bases. J was trimmed by 5 bases and V by 6 bases; bases with no gene match: 8. The CDR3 runs to 14 residues. Germline CDR1 reads SNHLY; CDR2 reads FYNNEI. The CDR3: CASRGTGGWETQYF. In nucleotides, the CDR3 is TGTGCCAGCAGGGGCACAGGGGGGTGGGAGACCCAGTACTTC.

This clone was counted only a few times. V gene TRBV12-3 or TRBV12-4 combines with J gene TRBJ2-3; no clear D gene. The CDR3 covers 12 residues. Deletions cut 3 bases from V and 6 bases from J, with 7 bases between. The CDR3, as DNA: TGTGCCAGCAGTTTCGTGGCGGATACGCAGTATTTT. This gives the protein CASSFVADTQYF.